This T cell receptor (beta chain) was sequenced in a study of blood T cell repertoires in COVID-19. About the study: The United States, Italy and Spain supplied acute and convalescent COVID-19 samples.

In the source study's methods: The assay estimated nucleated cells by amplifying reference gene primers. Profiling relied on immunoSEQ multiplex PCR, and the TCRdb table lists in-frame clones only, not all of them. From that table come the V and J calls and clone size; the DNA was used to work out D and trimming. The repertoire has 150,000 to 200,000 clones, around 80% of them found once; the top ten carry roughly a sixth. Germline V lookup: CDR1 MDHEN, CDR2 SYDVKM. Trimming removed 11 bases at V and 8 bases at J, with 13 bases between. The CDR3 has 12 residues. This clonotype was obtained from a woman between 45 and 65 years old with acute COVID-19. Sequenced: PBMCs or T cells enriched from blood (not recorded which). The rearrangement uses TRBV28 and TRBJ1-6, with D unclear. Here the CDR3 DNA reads TGTGCCGCCGTGGGGAGGGATTCACCCCTCCACTTT. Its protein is CAAVGRDSPLHF.